Following are 23 T cell receptor beta chains from one sample sequenced in a study of T-cell reconstitution after alpha-beta-depleted transplantation in children. Construction of the TCRbeta library involved unique molecular identifiers. TCRdb reanalysed the PCR reads using MiXCR and keeps one entry per CDR3 protein. The sample includes around 370,000 distinct CDR3 sequences, around 10% of them seen just once. Sequencing was performed on PBMCs from the stem cell graft donor, taken from the stem cell graft. These receptors originate from a human donor who donated a stem cell graft to a child with acute lymphoblastic leukemia.

This clonotype has only a few counts. The chain links TRBV27 to TRBJ2-7; 9 bases map to TRBD2. The CDR3 sequence is 15 residues long. The germline gives CDR1 MNHEY, CDR2 SMNVEV (reference sequence). V dropped 7 bases and J dropped 2; count of bases not matched to a gene: 9. As DNA, the CDR3 is TGTGCCAGCACGGGTAGGGCGGGAGGGCCCTACGAGCAGTACTTC. Translation gives CASTGRAGGPYEQYF.

The chain joins TRBV29-1 to TRBJ2-1; D uncertain. The CDR3 extends over 16 amino acids. V lost 0 bases and J lost 2, with 14 bases in between. Germline values: CDR1 SQVTM, CDR2 ANQGSEA. The CDR3 spells CSVEERSEPTYNEQFF. For the CDR3, the DNA is TGCAGCGTTGAAGAGAGATCAGAACCAACCTACAATGAGCAGTTCTTC.

This clonotype was picked up a small number of times. This chain joins TRBV5-1 and TRBJ2-2; D perhaps matches TRBD1 (7 bases). CDR3 length: 15 residues. The ends were cut back, 4 bases at V and 11 bases at J, with 21 bases in the middle. Germline CDR1 SGHRS, CDR2 YFSETQ. CDR3 bases: TGCGCCAGCAGCCCCAGAGGCGGGACAGCGCACGAGCTGTTTTTT. Translation: CASSPRGGTAHELFF.

This clonotype was counted between two and nine times. The chain links TRBV15 to TRBJ2-1; no definite D call. The ends were cut back, 4 bases at V and 6 bases at J, with 16 bases in the middle. The CDR3 sequence is 15 residues long. CDR1 and CDR2 from the germline V gene are LNHNV and YYDKDF (reference sequence). CDR3 nucleotides: TGTGCCACCAGCACACTTGACCCTCCTGGCAATGAGCAGTTCTTC. It codes for CATSTLDPPGNEQFF. Based on the CDR3 plus reference TRBV15 and TRBJ2-1, the full variable domain is DAMVIQNPRYQVTQFGKPVTLSCSQTLNHNVMYWYQQKSSQAPKLLFHYYDKDFNNEADTPDNFQSRRPNTSFCFLDIRSPGLGDTAMYLCATSTLDPPGNEQFFGPGTRLTVL.

This clonotype was seen at least ten times. The chain employs TRBV7-9 and TRBJ1-1, with 7 bases lining up with TRBD1. V lost 5 bases and J lost 0; bases outside the gene matches: 9. The CDR3 sequence is 16 residues long. From germline, CDR1 is SEHNR and CDR2 FQNEAQ (reference sequence). This CDR3 reads CASSGVGQPMNTEAFF. The CDR3 bases are TGTGCCAGCAGCGGAGTGGGACAGCCCATGAACACTGAAGCTTTCTTT.

This clonotype was counted ten times or more. The rearrangement joins TRBV7-9 to TRBJ1-1; D possibly corresponds to TRBD1 (6 bases). This CDR3 spans 14 amino acids. Germline V lookup: CDR1 SEHNR, CDR2 FQNEAQ (reference sequence). Trimming took off 8 bases at V and 8 bases at J, with 21 bases between the two ends. The CDR3 here is CASDLIGTLGEAFF. The CDR3, as DNA: TGTGCCAGCGACCTGATCGGGACACTAGGGGAAGCTTTCTTT.

The sample holds many counts of this clonotype. This chain joins TRBV28 and TRBJ2-6; perhaps TRBD2 as D (6 bases). The ends were cut back, 2 bases at V and 2 bases at J, with 7 bases in the middle. This CDR3 has 15 residues. Germline CDR1 reads MDHEN; CDR2 reads SYDVKM. The CDR3 protein is CASSLGGAGANVLTF. The CDR3 nucleotides read TGTGCCAGCAGTTTAGGAGGGGCTGGGGCCAACGTCCTGACTTTC.

CDR3: CASSLFRGGETQYF. In nucleotides, the CDR3 is TGCGCCAGCAGCTTGTTCCGGGGTGGAGAGACCCAGTACTTC. The gene calls are TRBV5-1 and TRBJ2-5; tentatively, D is TRBD2 (5 bases). Germline CDR1 SGHRS, CDR2 YFSETQ. V lost 1 base and J 4 bases, leaving 11 bases between the germline ends. The CDR3 sequence is 14 residues long.

This clonotype has more than one count but fewer than ten. The chain combines TRBV4-2 with TRBJ2-7; D gene unclear. V was pared by 2 bases and J by 2 bases, with 7 bases between. CDR1 is LGHNA, CDR2 YNFKEQ, per germline. CDR3 length: 13 amino acids. DNA for the CDR3: TGTGCCAGCAGCCAATCCCTTCCCTACGAGCAGTACTTC. Its protein is CASSQSLPYEQYF.

This clonotype was seen only a few times. The chain joins TRBV9 to TRBJ2-7; TRBD2 matches at 13 bases. Germline assignment: CDR1 SGDLS and CDR2 YYNGEE. The CDR3 covers 16 residues. Losses at the gene ends were 0 bases for V and 1 base for J; bases not matched to a gene: 1. In DNA form, the CDR3 reads TGTGCCAGCAGCGTAGGGACTAGCGGGAGTTCCTACGAGCAGTACTTC. Protein: CASSVGTSGSSYEQYF.

CDR3 DNA sequence: TGTGCCAGCAGCTTGGGATTGGGCTATGGCTACACCTTC. This gives the protein CASSLGLGYGYTF. The chain uses TRBV5-6 and TRBJ1-2; D unresolved. The V and J ends lost 0 bases and 4 bases respectively, with 7 bases between them. CDR3 size: 13 residues. CDR1 is SGHDT and CDR2 is YYEEEE in the germline V gene.

In this sample, this clonotype turned up a few times. The gene calls are TRBV7-3 and TRBJ2-6; 10 bases are shared with TRBD2. Germline loops: CDR1 SGHTA, CDR2 FQGTGA. Trimming cost V 8 bases and J 3 bases; bases outside gene matches: 7. The CDR3 has 16 residues. The CDR3 here is CASGLAGVGGANVLTF. The DNA for the CDR3 is TGTGCCAGCGGGCTAGCGGGAGTCGGTGGGGCCAACGTCCTGACTTTC.

This clonotype was counted many times. V is TRBV11-2 and J is TRBJ2-1; D is ambiguous. This CDR3 contains 13 residues. Per germline, CDR1 SGHAT and CDR2 FQNNGV. V was trimmed by 2 bases and J by 4 bases, leaving 6 bases between them. The DNA for the CDR3 is TGTGCCAGCAGCTTATTCTCTTACAATGAGCAGTTCTTC. Protein product: CASSLFSYNEQFF.

This clonotype has a handful of counts. The gene calls are TRBV12-3 or TRBV12-4 and TRBJ1-1, with D uncertain. The V gene lost 2 bases and the J gene lost 8 bases, with 6 bases spanning the gap. There are 11 residues in the CDR3. CDR3 bases: TGTGCCAGCAGTTTACGGCAGGAAGCTTTCTTT. Translation gives CASSLRQEAFF.

This sequence joins TRBV7-9 and TRBJ1-6; possibly TRBD1 for D (5 bases). Germline V CDR1 and CDR2: SEHNR, FQNEAQ (reference sequence). V was cut by 6 bases and J by 10 bases, with 13 bases left in between. This CDR3 spans 13 amino acids. CDR3 DNA: TGTGCCAGCAGATCCGCGGGGCCATCACCCCTCCACTTT. This translates into CASRSAGPSPLHF.

As for this clonotype: A much more abundant neighbour one base away suggests this may be a read error. V and J are TRBV6-1 and TRBJ1-3, with D possibly matching TRBD1 (5 bases). The germline CDR1 and CDR2 sequences are MNHNS and SASEGT. The CDR3 is made up of 13 amino acids. CDR3 protein: CAISPDTGNTIYF. The CDR3 nucleotides are TGTGCCATCAGTCCGGACACTGGAAACACCATATATTTT.

Here the CDR3 DNA reads TGCGCCAGCAGCCCCCCGGACGCTCGGGGAGAGACCCAGTACTTC. Amino acid sequence: CASSPPDARGETQYF. V usage is TRBV4-1 and J usage is TRBJ2-5, with D possibly being TRBD2 (5 bases). The V end was cut by 4 bases, the J end by 4 bases, with 16 bases between. Germline V gene sequence: CDR1 MGHRA, CDR2 YSYEKL. The CDR3 spans 15 residues.

This clonotype was counted many times. The chain employs TRBV10-1 and TRBJ1-1; possibly TRBD1 for D (5 bases). V lost 5 bases, J lost 1 base, and 8 bases lay in between. The CDR3 is 13 residues long. The germline V gene has CDR1 WNHNN and CDR2 SYGVQD (reference sequence). CDR3 bases: TGCGCCAGCAGTAAAACAGGGAACACTGAAGCTTTCTTT. Its translation is CASSKTGNTEAFF.

The rearrangement joins TRBV19 to TRBJ1-5; 7 nucleotides agree with TRBD1. V lost 5 bases to trimming and J lost 3 bases; unmatched junction nucleotides: 7. The CDR3 contains 15 residues. The germline gives CDR1 LNHDA, CDR2 SQIVND (reference sequence). In DNA, the CDR3 is TGTGCCAGTAGTCCTTGGGACAGTCCCAATCAGCCCCAGCATTTT. Protein: CASSPWDSPNQPQHF.

This clonotype was found a few times. The chain employs TRBV7-8 and TRBJ1-1; TRBD1 matches at 8 bases. From germline, CDR1 is SGHVS and CDR2 FQNEAQ. V was pared by 5 bases and J by 6 bases, with 8 bases of the junction left unmatched. The CDR3 runs to 14 residues. The CDR3 region has the DNA TGTGCCAGCAGCCGCGGACAGGGAGAGGCTGAAGCTTTCTTT. Translated: CASSRGQGEAEAFF.

The chain employs TRBV18 and TRBJ1-1; a weak D match, TRBD1 (5 bases). Trimming stripped 0 bases from V and 4 bases from J, with 12 bases between. The germline gives CDR1 KGHSH, CDR2 LQKENI. The CDR3 loop spans 15 amino acids. CDR3 residues: CASSPPTGLITEAFF. The DNA of the CDR3 is TGTGCCAGCTCACCACCGACGGGGCTTATCACTGAAGCTTTCTTT.

The V gene is TRBV10-3, the J gene TRBJ2-2; no reliable D call. CDR3 length: 12 amino acids. CDR1 and CDR2 from the germline V gene are ENHRY and SYGVKD. Deletions cut 5 bases from V and 5 bases from J, with 6 bases between. The chain's CDR3 is CAISPGTGELFF. The CDR3 DNA is TGTGCCATCAGTCCCGGAACCGGGGAGCTGTTTTTT.

This chain joins TRBV20-1 and TRBJ2-7; D gene unclear. The CDR3 consists of 15 residues. Trimming removed 5 bases at V and 3 bases at J, with 20 bases between. CDR1 and CDR2 from the germline V gene are DFQATT and SNEGSKA (reference sequence). In DNA, the CDR3 is TGCAGTGCTGAACCTCCCGGGCAGGAAAGCTACGAGCAGTACTTC. This translates into CSAEPPGQESYEQYF.